The T cell receptor beta chain described here comes from a study of technical replicates of blood from a handful of donors. Using immunoSEQ multiplex PCR, the repertoire was profiled, and TCRdb retains in-frame clones only, with some absent. The data contain under 85,000 clones, approximately 96% of them singletons. The CDR3 has 16 residues. V was shortened by 1 base and J by 2 bases, with 14 bases between the two germline ends. Germline CDR1 reads MNHEY; CDR2 reads SVGAGI. The rearrangement uses TRBV6-5 and TRBJ2-5, with a possible D match to TRBD1 (6 bases). The sequencing input was T cells isolated from PBMCs. The receptor was derived from a human donor in good health. The CDR3 protein is CASSYLSGQKQETQYF. In DNA form, the CDR3 reads TGTGCCAGCAGTTACTTATCCGGACAGAAACAAGAGACCCAGTACTTC.